Listed below are T cell receptor beta chains from one sample, sequenced in a study of blood T cell repertoires in COVID-19. Using immunoSEQ multiplex PCR, the repertoire was profiled, and TCRdb retains in-frame clones only, with some absent. Of 100,000 to 110,000 clones detected, around 88% appear once; the ten largest clones hold about 4.6%. The sample consisted of peripheral blood. These receptors came from a human donor in a cohort sampled during active COVID-19. The CDR3 runs from the conserved cysteine through the conserved F or W. The order of the fields is V gene, J gene, D gene, clone size, CDR3 protein, CDR3 DNA. D genes are given only for firm matches. For some rows the clone size is stated as once, few or many, or as a class when expanded; others skip it.

v_call: TRBV10-3
j_call: TRBJ2-2
d_call: NA
clone_size: NA
cdr3_aa: CAISESGTNGELFF
cdr3_nt: TGTGCCATCAGTGAGTCGGGGACAAACGGGGAGCTGTTTTTT

v_call: TRBV4-3
j_call: TRBJ1-1
d_call: TRBD1
clone_size: NA
cdr3_aa: CASSQDGTGWEAFF
cdr3_nt: TGCGCCAGCAGCCAAGATGGGACAGGGTGGGAAGCTTTCTTT

v_call: TRBV5-6
j_call: TRBJ1-4
d_call: TRBD1
clone_size: NA
cdr3_aa: CASSTDRAGNEKLFF
cdr3_nt: TGTGCCAGCAGCACGGACAGGGCCGGTAATGAAAAACTGTTTTTT

v_call: TRBV4-1
j_call: TRBJ2-5
d_call: TRBD2
clone_size: once
cdr3_aa: CASSPSGQETQYF
cdr3_nt: TGCGCCAGCAGCCCTAGCGGCCAAGAGACCCAGTACTTC

v_call: TRBV5-1
j_call: TRBJ2-2
d_call: TRBD1
clone_size: NA
cdr3_aa: CASSYGRTGTGELFF
cdr3_nt: TGCGCCAGCAGCTATGGACGGACAGGCACCGGGGAGCTGTTTTTT

v_call: TRBV15
j_call: TRBJ2-2
d_call: NA
clone_size: NA
cdr3_aa: CATSRTPSNTGELFF
cdr3_nt: TGTGCCACCAGCAGGACACCGAGCAACACCGGGGAGCTGTTTTTT

v_call: TRBV9
j_call: TRBJ2-7
d_call: TRBD2
clone_size: NA
cdr3_aa: CASSVVGSGRLEEQYF
cdr3_nt: TGTGCCAGCAGCGTAGTTGGTAGCGGGAGGTTGGAAGAGCAGTACTTC

v_call: TRBV5-1
j_call: TRBJ2-3
d_call: NA
clone_size: NA
cdr3_aa: CASSFGSGNNRDTQYF
cdr3_nt: TGCGCCAGCAGCTTCGGGTCCGGTAATAATAGGGATACGCAGTATTTT

v_call: TRBV2
j_call: TRBJ1-5
d_call: NA
clone_size: NA
cdr3_aa: CASSESSMPQHF
cdr3_nt: TGTGCCAGCAGTGAATCGAGTATGCCCCAGCATTTT

v_call: TRBV11-2
j_call: TRBJ2-4
d_call: TRBD1
clone_size: NA
cdr3_aa: CASSSTGVLAKNIQYF
cdr3_nt: TGTGCCAGCAGCTCCACAGGGGTACTAGCCAAAAACATTCAGTACTTC

v_call: TRBV6-2/TRBV6-3
j_call: TRBJ2-7
d_call: TRBD1
clone_size: NA
cdr3_aa: CASSIGTETYEQYF
cdr3_nt: TGTGCCAGCAGTATAGGGACAGAAACCTACGAGCAGTACTTC

v_call: TRBV12-3/TRBV12-4
j_call: TRBJ1-1
d_call: NA
clone_size: NA
cdr3_aa: CASSMRTEAFF
cdr3_nt: TGTGCCAGCAGTATGAGAACTGAAGCTTTCTTT

v_call: TRBV30
j_call: TRBJ2-2
d_call: NA
clone_size: NA
cdr3_aa: CAWSASPGDGELFF
cdr3_nt: TGTGCCTGGAGTGCCTCCCCCGGGGACGGGGAGCTGTTTTTT

v_call: TRBV7-2
j_call: TRBJ2-2
d_call: TRBD2
clone_size: NA
cdr3_aa: CASSLHGRIGELFF
cdr3_nt: TGTGCCAGCAGCCTGCACGGGAGGATCGGGGAGCTGTTTTTT

v_call: TRBV10-3
j_call: TRBJ1-1
d_call: TRBD1
clone_size: NA
cdr3_aa: CAIRDRDTEAFF
cdr3_nt: TGTGCCATCAGGGACAGGGACACTGAAGCTTTCTTT

v_call: TRBV2
j_call: TRBJ2-7
d_call: NA
clone_size: NA
cdr3_aa: CASSLTNSYEQYF
cdr3_nt: TGTGCCAGCAGTCTGACTAACAGCTACGAGCAGTACTTC

v_call: TRBV19
j_call: TRBJ1-3
d_call: TRBD1
clone_size: NA
cdr3_aa: CASSMSRGHSGNTIYF
cdr3_nt: TGTGCCAGTAGTATGTCCAGGGGGCATTCTGGAAACACCATATATTTT

v_call: TRBV6-5
j_call: TRBJ2-7
d_call: NA
clone_size: NA
cdr3_aa: CASSYQDSRGHEQYF
cdr3_nt: TGTGCCAGCAGTTACCAGGACTCACGAGGGCACGAGCAGTACTTC

v_call: TRBV5-1
j_call: TRBJ2-6
d_call: TRBD2
clone_size: NA
cdr3_aa: CAASSGAGANVLTF
cdr3_nt: TGCGCCGCCTCCAGCGGGGCTGGGGCCAACGTCCTGACTTTC

v_call: TRBV11-2
j_call: TRBJ2-1
d_call: TRBD2
clone_size: NA
cdr3_aa: CASSTGGVYNEQFF
cdr3_nt: TGTGCCAGCAGCACGGGAGGGGTCTACAATGAGCAGTTCTTC

v_call: TRBV7-2
j_call: TRBJ2-3
d_call: NA
clone_size: NA
cdr3_aa: CASSSSGTSTDTQYF
cdr3_nt: TGTGCCAGCAGCTCGTCCGGGACTAGCACAGATACGCAGTATTTT

v_call: TRBV7-6
j_call: TRBJ2-7
d_call: TRBD1
clone_size: NA
cdr3_aa: CASSVGTGGPYEQYF
cdr3_nt: TGTGCCAGCAGCGTCGGGACAGGGGGCCCCTACGAGCAGTACTTC

v_call: TRBV9
j_call: TRBJ1-2
d_call: NA
clone_size: NA
cdr3_aa: CASSVGGEHYGYTF
cdr3_nt: TGTGCCAGCAGCGTAGGGGGGGAGCACTATGGCTACACCTTC

v_call: TRBV27
j_call: TRBJ2-5
d_call: TRBD2
clone_size: NA
cdr3_aa: CASSLLLAGGSLETQYF
cdr3_nt: TGTGCCAGCAGCCTACTTTTAGCGGGAGGCTCACTGGAGACCCAGTACTTC

v_call: TRBV9
j_call: TRBJ2-5
d_call: NA
clone_size: NA
cdr3_aa: CASSVGGRGRETQYF
cdr3_nt: TGTGCCAGCAGCGTAGGAGGGCGGGGGCGAGAGACCCAGTACTTC

v_call: TRBV19
j_call: TRBJ1-2
d_call: NA
clone_size: NA
cdr3_aa: CASAYSPTFNYGYTF
cdr3_nt: TGTGCCAGCGCCTACAGCCCGACCTTTAACTATGGCTACACCTTC

v_call: TRBV9
j_call: TRBJ2-1
d_call: NA
clone_size: NA
cdr3_aa: CASSVAAPTYNEQFF
cdr3_nt: TGTGCCAGCAGCGTAGCAGCGCCAACCTACAATGAGCAGTTCTTC

v_call: TRBV7-7
j_call: TRBJ2-2
d_call: NA
clone_size: NA
cdr3_aa: CASSSSSGELFF
cdr3_nt: TGTGCCAGCAGCTCCTCGTCCGGGGAGCTGTTTTTT

v_call: TRBV7-9
j_call: TRBJ1-5
d_call: TRBD1
clone_size: NA
cdr3_aa: CASSQKGDRGAQPQHF
cdr3_nt: TGTGCCAGCAGCCAAAAGGGGGACAGGGGCGCTCAGCCCCAGCATTTT

v_call: TRBV6-1
j_call: TRBJ1-5
d_call: NA
clone_size: once
cdr3_aa: CASSELRVTVNQPQHF
cdr3_nt: TGTGCCAGCAGTGAATTACGGGTCACGGTTAATCAGCCCCAGCATTTT

v_call: TRBV28
j_call: TRBJ2-7
d_call: TRBD2
clone_size: NA
cdr3_aa: CASSLGLAGDEQYF
cdr3_nt: TGTGCCAGCAGTTTGGGACTAGCGGGAGATGAGCAGTACTTC

v_call: TRBV6-5
j_call: TRBJ1-5
d_call: NA
clone_size: NA
cdr3_aa: CASRDTSNQPQHF
cdr3_nt: TGTGCCAGCAGGGACACTAGCAATCAGCCCCAGCATTTT

v_call: TRBV7-2
j_call: TRBJ1-5
d_call: NA
clone_size: NA
cdr3_aa: CASSLGGRRDQPQHF
cdr3_nt: TGTGCCAGCAGCTTAGGTGGCAGGCGCGATCAGCCCCAGCATTTT